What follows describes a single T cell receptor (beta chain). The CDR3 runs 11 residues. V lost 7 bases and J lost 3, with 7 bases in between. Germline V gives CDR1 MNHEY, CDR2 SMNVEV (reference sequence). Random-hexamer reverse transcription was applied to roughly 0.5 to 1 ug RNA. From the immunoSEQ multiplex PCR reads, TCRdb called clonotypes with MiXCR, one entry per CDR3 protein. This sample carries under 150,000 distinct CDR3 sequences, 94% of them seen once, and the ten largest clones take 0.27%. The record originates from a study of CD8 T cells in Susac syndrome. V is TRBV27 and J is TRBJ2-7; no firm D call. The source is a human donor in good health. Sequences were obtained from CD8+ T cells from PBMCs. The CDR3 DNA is TGTGCCAGCAAGGGAATCTACGAGCAGTACTTC. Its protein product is CASKGIYEQYF.